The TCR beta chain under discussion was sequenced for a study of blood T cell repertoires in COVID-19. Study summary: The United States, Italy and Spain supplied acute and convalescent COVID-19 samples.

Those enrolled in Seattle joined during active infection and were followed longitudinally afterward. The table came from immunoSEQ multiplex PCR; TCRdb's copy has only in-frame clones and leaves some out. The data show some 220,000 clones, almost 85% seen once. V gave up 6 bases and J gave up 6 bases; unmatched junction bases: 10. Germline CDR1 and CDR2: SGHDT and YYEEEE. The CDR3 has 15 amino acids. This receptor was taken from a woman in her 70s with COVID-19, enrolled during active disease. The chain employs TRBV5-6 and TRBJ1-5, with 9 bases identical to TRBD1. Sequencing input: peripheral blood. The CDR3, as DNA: TGTGCCAGCACCTACGGGACAGGGAACGGTCAGCCCCAGCATTTT. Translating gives CASTYGTGNGQPQHF.